Listed below are T cell receptor beta chains from one sample, sequenced in a study of cytomegalovirus exposure and HLA in healthy donors. TCRdb's copy holds only in-frame clones and misses some; the assay was immunoSEQ multiplex PCR. This sample has 220,000 or so clones, with approximately 88% found just once. The sequencing sample was made of PBMCs. The receptors shown here come from a woman in her twenties or thirties in good health and CMV-seropositive. The CDR3 runs from the conserved cysteine through the conserved F or W. Fields, in order: clone size, D gene, V gene, J gene, CDR3 DNA, CDR3 protein. A D gene is named only where the DNA matches it firmly. Rows may omit the clone size; those that give it use once, few, many or a size class.

clone_size: NA; d_call: NA; v_call: TRBV30; j_call: TRBJ1-4; cdr3_nt: TGTGCCTGGAGTGTGGTAGGGACAACTAATGAAAAACTGTTTTTT; cdr3_aa: CAWSVVGTTNEKLFF
clone_size: NA; d_call: NA; v_call: TRBV7-3; j_call: TRBJ2-1; cdr3_nt: TGTGCCAGCAGCGCATCGGGTCTTTATGAGCAGTTCTTC; cdr3_aa: CASSASGLYEQFF
clone_size: few; d_call: NA; v_call: TRBV29-1; j_call: TRBJ1-1; cdr3_nt: TGCAGCGTTGGTTACACTGAAGCTTTCTTT; cdr3_aa: CSVGYTEAFF
clone_size: NA; d_call: TRBD1; v_call: TRBV30; j_call: TRBJ2-1; cdr3_nt: TGTGCCTGGACTTCTCCCCCGGGACAGGTTGGTGAGCAGTTCTTC; cdr3_aa: CAWTSPPGQVGEQFF
clone_size: few; d_call: NA; v_call: TRBV27; j_call: TRBJ1-5; cdr3_nt: TGTGCCAGCAGTTTGTTAGGTCAGCCCCAGCATTTT; cdr3_aa: CASSLLGQPQHF
clone_size: NA; d_call: NA; v_call: TRBV2; j_call: TRBJ1-5; cdr3_nt: TGTGCCAGCACGGTGCAGGCAAATCAGCCCCAGCATTTT; cdr3_aa: CASTVQANQPQHF
clone_size: NA; d_call: NA; v_call: TRBV9; j_call: TRBJ2-1; cdr3_nt: TGTGCCAGCAGCGTAGCTTTAGGAGCGGCTCAGGAGCAGTTCTTC; cdr3_aa: CASSVALGAAQEQFF
clone_size: NA; d_call: NA; v_call: TRBV4-2; j_call: TRBJ2-3; cdr3_nt: TGTGCCAGCAGCCAAGAATTTCGGAGCACAGATACGCAGTATTTT; cdr3_aa: CASSQEFRSTDTQYF
clone_size: NA; d_call: NA; v_call: TRBV28; j_call: TRBJ1-2; cdr3_nt: TGTGCCAGCAGTTTTTCATGGGAGGGCTACACCTTC; cdr3_aa: CASSFSWEGYTF
clone_size: NA; d_call: TRBD2; v_call: TRBV27; j_call: TRBJ2-5; cdr3_nt: TGTGCCAGCAGTAGGACTAGCGGGCGGGAGACCCAGTACTTC; cdr3_aa: CASSRTSGRETQYF
clone_size: NA; d_call: NA; v_call: TRBV6-5; j_call: TRBJ2-7; cdr3_nt: TGTGCCAGCAGTTACGGCAGGGAGATCGACGAGCAGTACTTC; cdr3_aa: CASSYGREIDEQYF
clone_size: NA; d_call: NA; v_call: TRBV11-3; j_call: TRBJ2-3; cdr3_nt: TGTGCCAGCAGCTTGACTAGTGAAGATACGCAGTATTTT; cdr3_aa: CASSLTSEDTQYF
clone_size: NA; d_call: TRBD1; v_call: TRBV7-2; j_call: TRBJ2-1; cdr3_nt: TGTGCCAGCAGCTTATGGGGACAGGGGGGGAATGAGCAGTTCTTC; cdr3_aa: CASSLWGQGGNEQFF
clone_size: NA; d_call: NA; v_call: TRBV2; j_call: TRBJ2-7; cdr3_nt: TGTGCCATCTCATCCAGGGACTCCCTCTCCGAGCAGTACTTC; cdr3_aa: CAISSRDSLSEQYF
clone_size: NA; d_call: NA; v_call: TRBV7-9; j_call: TRBJ1-2; cdr3_nt: TGTGCCAGCAGCTCGGGCGGGGGCCCGAACTATGGCTACACCTTC; cdr3_aa: CASSSGGGPNYGYTF
clone_size: NA; d_call: TRBD1; v_call: TRBV9; j_call: TRBJ2-2; cdr3_nt: TGTGCCAGCAGCGTTGGACAGGGAAATACCGGGGAGCTGTTTTTT; cdr3_aa: CASSVGQGNTGELFF
clone_size: NA; d_call: NA; v_call: TRBV30; j_call: TRBJ2-6; cdr3_nt: TGTGCCTGCAGAGTGACCCTCACTCACTCTGGGGCCAACGTCCTGACTTTC; cdr3_aa: CACRVTLTHSGANVLTF
clone_size: NA; d_call: NA; v_call: TRBV2; j_call: TRBJ2-2; cdr3_nt: TGTGCCAGCAGGCTTACAGACACCGGGGAGCTGTTTTTT; cdr3_aa: CASRLTDTGELFF
clone_size: NA; d_call: NA; v_call: TRBV27; j_call: TRBJ1-4; cdr3_nt: TGTGCCAGCAGTTTATCAGATCCATGGTCAACTAATGAAAAACTGTTTTTT; cdr3_aa: CASSLSDPWSTNEKLFF
clone_size: few; d_call: NA; v_call: TRBV6-5; j_call: TRBJ1-2; cdr3_nt: TGTGCCAGCAGTTTGGCAGGGTATGGCTACACCTTC; cdr3_aa: CASSLAGYGYTF
clone_size: NA; d_call: TRBD1; v_call: TRBV5-1; j_call: TRBJ2-7; cdr3_nt: TGCGCCAGCAGCTGGGACAGCGAGTACGAGCAGTACTTC; cdr3_aa: CASSWDSEYEQYF
clone_size: NA; d_call: TRBD2; v_call: TRBV27; j_call: TRBJ2-1; cdr3_nt: TGTGCCAGCAGCGGACTAGCGGCTTCCTACAATGAGCAGTTCTTC; cdr3_aa: CASSGLAASYNEQFF
clone_size: few; d_call: NA; v_call: TRBV30; j_call: TRBJ1-3; cdr3_nt: TGTGCCTGGGAGGGGGGAGCGGCAGCCGATGGAAACACCATATATTTT; cdr3_aa: CAWEGGAAADGNTIYF
clone_size: NA; d_call: NA; v_call: TRBV11-3; j_call: TRBJ1-2; cdr3_nt: TGTGCCAGCAGCTTAGGCAACTATGGCTACACCTTC; cdr3_aa: CASSLGNYGYTF
clone_size: few; d_call: NA; v_call: TRBV5-6; j_call: TRBJ1-3; cdr3_nt: TGTGCCAGCAGCTTGGGTTGGGACCCACCTGGAAACACCATATATTTT; cdr3_aa: CASSLGWDPPGNTIYF
clone_size: NA; d_call: TRBD1; v_call: TRBV6-5; j_call: TRBJ2-7; cdr3_nt: TGTGCCAGCAGTGCCGGGACAGGGTTCTACGAGCAGTACTTC; cdr3_aa: CASSAGTGFYEQYF
clone_size: NA; d_call: TRBD1; v_call: TRBV6-5; j_call: TRBJ1-1; cdr3_nt: TGTGCCAGCAGTTACGGAGGGACAGGAGACACTGAAGCTTTCTTT; cdr3_aa: CASSYGGTGDTEAFF